The next 10 T cell receptor beta chains were all read from a single sample in a study of tumor-infiltrating lymphocytes in primary liver carcinoma listed by TCRdb under 2017. Blood RNA was extracted from unsorted whole blood using TRIzol reagent, and germline DNA was obtained with the DNeasy Blood & Tissue kit. The data were produced on an Illumina HiSeq 2500. TCRbeta-specific cDNA was reverse-transcribed from roughly 500 ng total RNA using a constant-region primer and ProtoScript II reverse transcriptase. Three nested multiplex PCR rounds, following a slightly modified ARM-PCR procedure, were used to build the TCRbeta libraries. Each of the first two PCR rounds ran for roughly 9 cycles and used multiplex TRBV1-TRBV30 forward primers together with a Cbeta reverse primer. TCRdb trimmed the raw reads at Q25, called clones with MiXCR and kept productive beta chains. CDR3 protein duplicates are merged, each entry listing the most common genes and DNA. The sample table holds 180,000 or so distinct CDR3 sequences, of which about 60% were seen once. Together, the top ten hold approximately 65% of the sample.

Sample: peripheral blood. Receptors originate from a man aged 35 to 55 with primary liver carcinoma and hepatitis B virus infection.

This clonotype was observed a single time. Germline is not matched at one junction end, which may reflect a read error. The chain employs TRBV6-6 and TRBJ2-7; the D call may be TRBD1 or TRBD2 (5 bases each). Per the germline V gene, CDR1 is MNHNY and CDR2 is SVGAGI (reference sequence). CDR3 length: 14 amino acids. CDR3 region: CVSSQGPVSYEQYF. CDR3 coding DNA: TGTGTCAGCAGTCAGGGACCGGTTTCCTACGAGCAGTACTTC.

This clonotype was picked up a small number of times. The missing conserved phenylalanine or tryptophan at the end of this CDR3 makes a read error likely. V and J are TRBV11-2 and TRBJ2-7; D unclear. Germline V CDR1 and CDR2: SGHAT, FQNNGV. Trimming pared 3 bases from V and 5 bases from J, leaving 8 bases between. This CDR3 is 12 amino acids long. The CDR3 region has the DNA TGTGCCAGCAGCTTGTTGGTCCACGAGCAGTACCTC. Translating gives CASSLLVHEQYL.

This clonotype has only a few counts. The chain joins TRBV6-1 to TRBJ2-7; tentative D call: TRBD1 (8 bases). The CDR3 is made up of 14 amino acids. Germline CDR1 is MNHNS and CDR2 is SASEGT. The V end was cut by 7 bases, the J end by 2 bases, with 15 bases between. This CDR3 is CASTHRGTTYEQYF. CDR3 coding DNA: TGTGCCAGCACCCACAGGGGGACTACCTACGAGCAGTACTTC.

Of note for this clonotype: Since a much larger clone is just one base distant, this may be a read error. The V gene is TRBV11-3, the J gene TRBJ2-3; TRBD1 agrees at 10 bases. The CDR3 is 16 residues long. The J segment lost 6 bases and the V segment lost 5 bases, leaving 11 bases of the junction unmatched. Germline lookup yields CDR1 SGHNT and CDR2 YENEEA. CDR3 DNA: TGTGCCAGCAGCCCGGGGACAGGGGAACAGGGCGATACGCAGTATTTT. Translation: CASSPGTGEQGDTQYF.

This sequence joins TRBV4-1 and TRBJ1-2; D is uncertain. The V end was cut by 4 bases, the J end by 7 bases, with 13 bases between. This CDR3 contains 13 residues. CDR1 is MGHRA and CDR2 is YSYEKL in the germline V gene. The CDR3 sequence: CASSRAEAGGYTF. Here the CDR3 DNA reads TGCGCCAGCAGCCGAGCAGAGGCAGGTGGCTACACCTTC.

V and J are TRBV29-1 and TRBJ1-2, with D possibly TRBD1 on 6 matching bases. The CDR3 spans 15 residues. In germline, CDR1 is SQVTM, CDR2 ANQGSEA. The CDR3 region has the DNA TGCAGTGCAGACTCCGGGACAAAGGAACCCTATGGCTACACCTTC. Protein product: CSADSGTKEPYGYTF.

About this clonotype: A read error may account for a junction end that differs from germline. V usage is TRBV20-1 and J usage is TRBJ2-7; D possibly matches TRBD1 or TRBD2 (7 bases each). Germline lookup yields CDR1 DFQATT and CDR2 SNEGSKA (reference sequence). This CDR3 is 13 amino acids long. The CDR3 loop reads CSAYQGEGYGQYF. Here the CDR3 DNA reads TGCAGTGCTTATCAGGGGGAGGGGTACGGGCAGTACTTC.

This clonotype showed up just a few times. A much larger clone sits a single nucleotide away, making a read error possible. The chain links TRBV6-1 to TRBJ2-7; no firm D call. The germline V gene has CDR1 MNHNS and CDR2 SASEGT. The CDR3 runs to 12 residues. CDR3 in amino acids: CASSEVPYGQYF. In DNA form, the CDR3 reads TGTGCCAGCAGTGAAGTGCCCTACGGGCAGTACTTC.

The chain recombines TRBV12-3 or TRBV12-4 with TRBJ2-5; the D is unclear. V lost 5 bases, J lost 5 bases, and 15 bases lay in between. CDR3 length: 14 residues. The CDR3 spells CASSLHLLEETQYF. CDR3 DNA: TGTGCCAGCAGTCTACACCTCTTAGAGGAGACCCAGTACTTC.

CDR3 nucleotides: TGTGCCAGCAGCTTGGTAGCGGGAGGTCGCGAGCAGTACTTC. Its translation is CASSLVAGGREQYF. The V gene is TRBV5-4, the J gene TRBJ2-7; 10 nucleotides align to TRBD2. CDR1 is SGHNT and CDR2 is YYREEE in the germline V gene (reference sequence). V was clipped by 0 bases and J by 6 bases; unmatched bases: 3. The CDR3 consists of 14 residues.